This T cell receptor beta chain appears in the sequencing data of a study of radiation and T cells in renal cell carcinoma. Generated by immunoSEQ multiplex PCR, the TCRdb table keeps only in-frame clones and is missing some. The sample records more than 20,000 clones, 81% being singletons. Described time point: blood 2 weeks post-SBRT. Treatment defined: 15 Gy SBRT to primary tumor, nephrectomy 4 weeks later. The CDR3 runs to 14 residues. Germline CDR1 is SGHAT and CDR2 is FQDESV (reference sequence). V lost 5 bases and J 9 bases, leaving 17 bases between the germline ends. This clone appeared a few times.

This chain uses TRBV11-1 with TRBJ2-1; D not certain. The specimen was blood, collected from a patient whose treatment included radiotherapy and nephrectomy. This sequence was found in a man aged 55 to 69 with renal cell carcinoma. The CDR3 here is CASSPSWTSREQFF. Written as DNA, the CDR3 is TGTGCCAGCAGCCCATCTTGGACCAGCCGTGAGCAGTTCTTC.